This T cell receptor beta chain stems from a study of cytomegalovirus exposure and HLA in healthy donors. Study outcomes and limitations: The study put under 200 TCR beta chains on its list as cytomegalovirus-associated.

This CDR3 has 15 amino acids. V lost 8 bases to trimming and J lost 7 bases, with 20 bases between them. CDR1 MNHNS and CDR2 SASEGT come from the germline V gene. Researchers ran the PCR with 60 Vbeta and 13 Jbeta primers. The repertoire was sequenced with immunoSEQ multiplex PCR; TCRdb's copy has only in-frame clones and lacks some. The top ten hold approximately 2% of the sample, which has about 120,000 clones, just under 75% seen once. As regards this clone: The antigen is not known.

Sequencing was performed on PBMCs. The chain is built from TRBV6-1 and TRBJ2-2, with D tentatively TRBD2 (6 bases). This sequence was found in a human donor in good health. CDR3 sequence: CASGFTGVGIGELFF. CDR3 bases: TGTGCCAGCGGCTTTACGGGGGTAGGGATCGGGGAGCTGTTTTTT.